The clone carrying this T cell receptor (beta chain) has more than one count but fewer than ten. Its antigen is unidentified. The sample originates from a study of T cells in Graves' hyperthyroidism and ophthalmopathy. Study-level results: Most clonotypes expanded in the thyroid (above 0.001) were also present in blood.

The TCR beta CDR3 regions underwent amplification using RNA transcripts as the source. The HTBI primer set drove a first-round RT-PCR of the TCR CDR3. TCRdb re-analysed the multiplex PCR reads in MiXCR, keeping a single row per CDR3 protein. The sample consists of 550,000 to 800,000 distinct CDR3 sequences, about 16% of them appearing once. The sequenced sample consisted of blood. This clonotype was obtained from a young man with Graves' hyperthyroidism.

CDR3 DNA: TGCGCCAGCAGCTTGACCCCGGGACAGTTCTACGAGCAGTACTTC. Residues: CASSLTPGQFYEQYF. The V call is TRBV5-1, the J call TRBJ2-7; 7 bases are shared with TRBD1. Looked up from germline, CDR1 is SGHRS and CDR2 is YFSETQ. The J segment lost 3 bases and the V segment lost 1 base, leaving 7 bases of the junction unmatched. This CDR3 is 15 amino acids long.